These 25 T cell receptor beta chains share one sample of origin, sequenced in a study of T cell responses to AZD1222 COVID-19 vaccine. Profiled with immunoSEQ multiplex PCR; TCRdb holds only in-frame clones, not every one. The sample includes some 74,000 clones, 87% of them seen just once. The starting material was peripheral blood, obtained 28 days after the second AZD1222 dose. The source of these receptors is an adult who received the AZD1222 COVID-19 vaccine.

This sequence joins TRBV14 and TRBJ1-4, with unresolved D. Per the germline V gene, CDR1 is SGHDN and CDR2 is FVKESK. The V gene lost 0 bases and the J gene lost 7 bases, with 15 bases spanning the gap. CDR3 length: 16 amino acids. The CDR3 DNA follows: TGTGCCAGCAGCCAAGACCCCCCCAGACGGGGTGAAAAACTGTTTTTT. Its translation is CASSQDPPRRGEKLFF.

As DNA, the CDR3 is TGTGCCTGGTGCCGGGACAGTCACGCTGAAGCTTTCTTT. Translating it yields CAWCRDSHAEAFF. This chain uses TRBV30 with TRBJ1-1; 7 nucleotides align to TRBD1. V lost 5 bases and J lost 6; bases outside the gene matches: 9. Germline lookup yields CDR1 GTSNPN and CDR2 SVGIG (reference sequence). The CDR3 totals 13 residues. The full variable domain, in which reference TRBV30 and TRBJ1-1 provide the parts outside the CDR3, is SQTIHQWPATLVQPVGSPLSLECTVEGTSNPNLYWYRQAAGRGLQLLFYSVGIGQISSEVPQNLSASRPQDRQFILSSKKLLLSDSGFYLCAWCRDSHAEAFFGQGTRLTVV.

The chain carries TRBV6-1 and TRBJ2-7; D perhaps matches TRBD2 (5 bases). V lost 2 bases and J lost 3, with 17 bases in between. Germline V gives CDR1 MNHNS, CDR2 SASEGT. The CDR3 is made up of 16 amino acids. DNA for the CDR3: TGTGCCAGCAGTGAAATGAATGCGGGCCCCAGCTACGAGCAGTACTTC. This encodes CASSEMNAGPSYEQYF.

This chain joins TRBV7-3 and TRBJ1-1; 7 bases align to TRBD1. The CDR3 runs to 15 residues. Germline trimming cut 5 bases from V and 6 bases from J; bases unmatched to any gene: 12. Germline V gene data show CDR1 as SGHTA and CDR2 as FQGTGA. CDR3 protein: CASSPAGDRHPEAFF. The CDR3 DNA reads as TGTGCCAGCAGCCCCGCGGGGGACAGACACCCTGAAGCTTTCTTT. Full variable domain (outside the CDR3, taken from reference TRBV7-3 and TRBJ1-1): GAGVSQTPSNKVTEKGKYVELRCDPISGHTALYWYRQSLGQGPEFLIYFQGTGAADDSGLPNDRFFAVRPEGSVSTLKIQRTERGDSAVYLCASSPAGDRHPEAFFGQGTRLTVV.

J is TRBJ2-1 and V is TRBV5-8, with 12 bases fitting TRBD2. V gave up 0 bases and J gave up 5 bases; unmatched junction bases: 0. The germline V gene encodes CDR1 SGHTS and CDR2 YDEGEE. The length of the CDR3 is 15 residues. The CDR3 region has the DNA TGTGCCAGCAGCTTGGGGACTAGCGGGGACAATGAGCAGTTCTTC. It specifies CASSLGTSGDNEQFF.

This sequence joins TRBV6-4 and TRBJ2-2; tentatively, D is TRBD1 (6 bases). This CDR3 region has 15 residues. With 1 base removed from V and 8 bases from J, the gap between germline ends came to 14 bases. Germline CDR1 reads MRHNA; CDR2 reads SNTAGT. The CDR3 DNA reads TGTGCCAGCAGTGACTTAGACGCCGGGACAGGGGAGCTGTTTTTT. It yields the protein CASSDLDAGTGELFF.

The chain combines TRBV2 with TRBJ2-1; D is possibly TRBD1 (5 bases). The germline gives CDR1 SNHLY, CDR2 FYNNEI. The CDR3 has 12 amino acids. The V gene lost 8 bases and the J gene lost 7 bases, with 12 bases spanning the gap. CDR3 DNA sequence: TGTGCCAGCGACATTCAGGGAAATGAGCAGTTCTTC. Amino acid sequence: CASDIQGNEQFF.

The V gene is TRBV27, the J gene TRBJ1-1; 10 bases match TRBD1. The J segment lost 4 bases and the V segment lost 8 bases, leaving 13 bases of the junction unmatched. Germline CDR1 MNHEY, CDR2 SMNVEV (reference sequence). This CDR3 comprises 16 residues. CDR3 DNA sequence: TGTGCCAGCGGCCCGGGACAGGGGAGGGGGAGCACTGAAGCTTTCTTT. Amino acids: CASGPGQGRGSTEAFF.

This chain connects TRBV2 to TRBJ1-2; D uncertain. Germline V lookup: CDR1 SNHLY, CDR2 FYNNEI. CDR3 length: 15 residues. V lost 3 bases, J lost 1 base, and 12 bases lay in between. CDR3 nucleotide sequence: TGTGCCAGCAGTGATACTCCGACGGATAACTATGGCTACACCTTC. It specifies CASSDTPTDNYGYTF.

This clone was recorded a few times. The rearrangement links TRBV6-5 to TRBJ2-4, with 8 nucleotides matching TRBD2. Trimming removed 6 bases from V and 3 bases from J; junction bases left unmatched: 7. The CDR3 consists of 15 residues. Germline-derived CDR1 and CDR2 are MNHEY and SVGAGI. The CDR3 protein is CASRSLAGGKNIQYF. The CDR3 DNA reads TGTGCCAGCAGGTCTCTAGCGGGCGGCAAAAACATTCAGTACTTC.

The V and J genes are TRBV18 and TRBJ1-5, with a weak D call TRBD1 (5 bases). The ends were cut back, 2 bases at V and 6 bases at J, with 17 bases in the middle. The CDR3 is 16 residues long. CDR1 KGHSH and CDR2 LQKENI come from the germline V gene. In DNA, the CDR3 is TGTGCCAGCTCACCATCAGGGCCTGATTCTGGTCAGCCCCAGCATTTT. Translating it yields CASSPSGPDSGQPQHF.

The chain employs TRBV5-5 and TRBJ2-1; perhaps TRBD2 as D (5 bases). Germline V gene sequence: CDR1 SGHKS, CDR2 YYEKEE (reference sequence). V lost 1 base, J lost 0 bases, and 8 bases lay in between. The CDR3 contains 15 residues. The CDR3 nucleotides read TGTGCCAGCAGCTTGACTGGAGGCTCCTACAATGAGCAGTTCTTC. This encodes CASSLTGGSYNEQFF.

This rearrangement joins TRBV5-4 to TRBJ2-1; 9 bases are a match to TRBD1. Germline V CDR1 and CDR2: SGHNT, YYREEE (reference sequence). This CDR3 has 15 amino acids. J was trimmed by 5 bases and V by 4 bases; bases with no gene match: 7. CDR3 in amino acids: CASSTPGTGHNEQFF. DNA for the CDR3: TGTGCCAGCAGCACCCCCGGGACAGGGCACAATGAGCAGTTCTTC. Based on the CDR3 plus reference TRBV5-4 and TRBJ2-1, the full variable domain is ETGVTQSPTHLIKTRGQQVTLRCSSQSGHNTVSWYQQALGQGPQFIFQYYREEENGRGNFPPRFSGLQFPNYSSELNVNALELDDSALYLCASSTPGTGHNEQFFGPGTRLTVL.

This clone occurred a few times. The chain uses TRBV5-1 and TRBJ1-3; a possible D gene is TRBD1 (6 bases). The CDR3 sequence is 16 residues long. Germline CDR1 reads SGHRS; CDR2 reads YFSETQ. V lost 0 bases and J 0 bases, leaving 10 bases between the germline ends. The CDR3 protein is CASSLGDKLSGNTIYF. CDR3 sequence (DNA): TGCGCCAGCAGCTTGGGGGACAAACTCTCTGGAAACACCATATATTTT.

The gene calls are TRBV10-3 and TRBJ1-5, with unresolved D. V was clipped by 0 bases and J by 7 bases, with 13 bases between them. CDR3 length equals 15 residues. Germline CDR1 reads ENHRY; CDR2 reads SYGVKD. The CDR3 sequence: CAISESLGARQPQHF. DNA of the CDR3: TGTGCCATCAGTGAGTCATTGGGAGCCCGACAGCCCCAGCATTTT.

J is TRBJ1-5 and V is TRBV7-2; 7 nucleotides align to TRBD1. V was pared by 1 base and J by 0 bases, with 3 bases of the junction left unmatched. Germline CDR1 SGHTA, CDR2 FQGNSA. The CDR3 is made up of 16 amino acids. CDR3 DNA: TGTGCCAGCAGCTTAGTGACAGGGATTAGCAATCAGCCCCAGCATTTT. Its protein product is CASSLVTGISNQPQHF. Supplemented by reference TRBV7-2 and TRBJ1-5, the full variable domain reads GAGVSQSPSNKVTEKGKDVELRCDPISGHTALYWYRQSLGQGLEFLIYFQGNSAPDKSGLPSDRFSAERTGGSVSTLTIQRTQQEDSAVYLCASSLVTGISNQPQHFGDGTRLSIL.

The rearrangement uses TRBV30 and TRBJ2-7, with TRBD2 matching 7 bases. The CDR3 has 16 residues. The V gene end was trimmed by 4 bases and the J gene end by 3 bases; junction bases not matched to a gene: 15. The V gene's germline CDR1 is GTSNPN and CDR2 SVGIG (reference sequence). The CDR3 spells CAWKRGNWGEHYEQYF. The CDR3 bases are TGTGCCTGGAAGCGGGGCAATTGGGGTGAGCACTACGAGCAGTACTTC.

The chain carries TRBV19 and TRBJ1-5; 7 bases agree with TRBD1. The J segment lost 7 bases and the V segment lost 6 bases, leaving 9 bases of the junction unmatched. Germline loops: CDR1 LNHDA, CDR2 SQIVND (reference sequence). CDR3 length equals 14 residues. CDR3 in DNA: TGTGCCAGTAGCCTCCGACAGGGAGGCCAGCCCCAGCATTTT. This codes for CASSLRQGGQPQHF. The full variable domain, completed using reference TRBV19 and TRBJ1-5, is DGGITQSPKYLFRKEGQNVTLSCEQNLNHDAMYWYRQDPGQGLRLIYYSQIVNDFQKGDIAEGYSVSREKKESFPLTVTSAQKNPTAFYLCASSLRQGGQPQHFGDGTRLSIL.

The chain recombines TRBV7-9 with TRBJ2-5; tentative D call: TRBD2 (5 bases). V lost 5 bases and J lost 7, with 17 bases in between. Per the germline V gene, CDR1 is SEHNR and CDR2 is FQNEAQ (reference sequence). The CDR3 length is 14 residues. The CDR3 sequence is CASSRTGERGTQYF. DNA of the CDR3: TGTGCCAGCAGCCGGACTGGGGAACGAGGGACCCAGTACTTC.

The rearrangement joins TRBV18 to TRBJ2-1; the D gene is possibly TRBD2 (6 bases). The CDR3 runs to 16 residues. CDR1 KGHSH and CDR2 LQKENI come from the germline V gene. Trimming left V 3 bases short and J 0 bases short, with 12 bases between. In nucleotides, the CDR3 is TGTGCCAGCTCACCCCCGGGGGATCACTCCTACAATGAGCAGTTCTTC. The encoded protein is CASSPPGDHSYNEQFF.

The chain uses TRBV29-1 and TRBJ2-1; D unresolved. Trimming stripped 4 bases from V and 7 bases from J, with 14 bases between. Germline V CDR1 and CDR2: SQVTM, ANQGSEA. The CDR3 contains 13 residues. In DNA form, the CDR3 reads TGCAGCGTTGTCCCTAGATCGGTGAATGAGCAGTTCTTC. Translating it yields CSVVPRSVNEQFF.

V gene TRBV11-3 combines with J gene TRBJ2-1; weak D call: TRBD1 (6 bases). The germline gives CDR1 SGHNT, CDR2 YENEEA. The CDR3 contains 16 residues. V lost 4 bases, J lost 5 bases, and 18 bases lay in between. CDR3 sequence: CASSYTGTSGHNEQFF. CDR3 coding DNA: TGTGCCAGCAGCTACACGGGGACATCCGGCCACAATGAGCAGTTCTTC.

This rearrangement joins TRBV4-2 to TRBJ2-4, with D tentatively TRBD1 or TRBD2 (5 bases each). V was clipped by 0 bases and J by 3 bases, with 24 bases between them. The CDR3 runs to 20 residues. Germline CDR1 LGHNA, CDR2 YNFKEQ. CDR3 DNA sequence: TGTGCCAGCAGCCAAGATAGTGCGGGCGTCGGGTCTGGGGGCAAAAACATTCAGTACTTC. This codes for CASSQDSAGVGSGGKNIQYF.

J is TRBJ1-1 and V is TRBV6-1, with no clear D. From germline, CDR1 is MNHNS and CDR2 SASEGT. V was trimmed by 2 bases and J by 5 bases, leaving 15 bases between them. CDR3 length: 15 amino acids. The CDR3 reads CASSESWVSSTEAFF. In DNA form, the CDR3 reads TGTGCCAGCAGTGAATCTTGGGTTTCGAGTACTGAAGCTTTCTTT.

V gene TRBV2 combines with J gene TRBJ1-6; weak D call: TRBD1 (6 bases). The CDR3 contains 14 residues. V shed 6 bases and J shed 4 bases, with 10 bases lying between them. Germline CDR1 SNHLY, CDR2 FYNNEI. The CDR3 bases are TGTGCCAGCAGCCTCGGACAGTATAATTCACCCCTCCACTTT. This translates into CASSLGQYNSPLHF.